This entry lists 26 T cell receptor beta chains sequenced from one sample in a study of blood T cells in healthy people across ages. The use of a sample-barcoded 5' primer and a J-beta primer mix characterized a second PCR of 7 to 11 cycles. Each CDR3 protein is one row after TCRdb ran MiXCR on the 5' RACE reads. The table includes around 1,800,000 distinct CDR3 sequences, 39% detected once. Sequenced: blood. All receptors derive from a human donor in good health.

To note about this clonotype: Mismatch with germline at one junction end may stem from a read error. V gene TRBV5-1 combines with J gene TRBJ2-3, with D unresolved. The CDR3 is 14 residues long. Germline CDR1 is SGHRS and CDR2 is YFSETQ. In DNA form, the CDR3 reads TGCGCCAGCAAATCTCAGGAAGGCACGGATATGCAGTATTTT. Its protein is CASKSQEGTDMQYF.

The rearrangement uses TRBV6-6 and TRBJ1-2, with D hard to call. This CDR3 has 14 amino acids. Germline V gives CDR1 MNHNY, CDR2 SVGAGI (reference sequence). V was trimmed by 10 bases and J by 5 bases, leaving 20 bases between them. CDR3 sequence: CAITNQPLLYGYTF. The CDR3 DNA reads TGTGCCATCACAAACCAACCCCTCTTGTATGGCTACACCTTC.

This chain joins TRBV12-5 and TRBJ1-6, with TRBD1 identical over 7 bases. Per germline, CDR1 LGHNT and CDR2 FRNRAP. The CDR3 runs to 14 residues. Germline trimming cut 7 bases from V and 6 bases from J; bases unmatched to any gene: 6. The CDR3 DNA is TGTGCTAGTGCCGAGGGGGCTAGTAATTCACCCCTCCACTTT. This encodes CASAEGASNSPLHF. Full variable domain (rest looked up from reference TRBV12-5 and TRBJ1-6): DARVTQTPRHKVTEMGQEVTMRCQPILGHNTVFWYRQTMMQGLELLAYFRNRAPLDDSGMPKDRFSAEMPDATLATLKIQPSEPRDSAVYFCASAEGASNSPLHFGNGTRLTVT.

The rearrangement links TRBV12-3 or TRBV12-4 to TRBJ1-1; no definite D call. The CDR3 is 12 residues long. V dropped 6 bases and J dropped 10 bases, with 15 bases sitting between them. CDR3 residues: CASSPAGVTAFF. The CDR3 coding sequence is TGTGCCAGCAGCCCTGCCGGGGTAACAGCTTTCTTT.

The count of this clonotype is one. The chain couples TRBV20-1 to TRBJ2-1; D perhaps matches TRBD2 (6 bases). CDR1 is DFQATT and CDR2 is SNEGSKA in the germline V gene (reference sequence). The germline V and J ends were trimmed by 1 base and 7 bases, with 26 bases remaining between them. This CDR3 contains 18 residues. The CDR3 DNA sequence: TGCAGTGCTAGAGGGGGACTTGCTTGGGGAGACAAAAGAAATGAGCAGTTCTTC. Its translation: CSARGGLAWGDKRNEQFF.

This clonotype has more than one count but fewer than ten. The rearrangement links TRBV9 to TRBJ2-1; D may be TRBD2 (5 bases). V lost 5 bases, J lost 0 bases, and 15 bases lay in between. The CDR3 extends over 16 amino acids. Germline assignment: CDR1 SGDLS and CDR2 YYNGEE. CDR3 protein: CASSPTKRSSYNEQFF. The CDR3 DNA reads TGTGCCAGCAGTCCGACTAAGCGGAGCTCCTACAATGAGCAGTTCTTC.

This chain links TRBV7-2 with TRBJ2-5, with 7 nucleotides matching TRBD2. Near its end, the DNA agrees better with TRBJ2-7, so the J call may be wrong. CDR1 is SGHTA, CDR2 FQGNSA, per germline. The length of the CDR3 is 14 residues. DNA of the CDR3: TGTGCCAGCAGCCTACGAGGACTAGGGTACGAGCAGTACTTC. Translation: CASSLRGLGYEQYF.

The rearrangement joins TRBV29-1 to TRBJ2-3, with D possibly called TRBD1 or TRBD2 (5 bases each). V shed 6 bases and J shed 2 bases, with 12 bases lying between them. There are 13 residues in the CDR3. Germline V lookup: CDR1 SQVTM, CDR2 ANQGSEA. This chain's CDR3 is CSVSGTATDTQYF. CDR3 bases: TGCAGCGTCTCCGGGACGGCCACAGATACGCAGTATTTT.

The chain joins TRBV15 to TRBJ2-5, with no clear D. V was pared by 1 base and J by 3 bases, with 18 bases between. The CDR3 loop spans 17 amino acids. CDR1 LNHNV and CDR2 YYDKDF come from the germline V gene (reference sequence). CDR3 in amino acids: CATSRGAQNPWEETQYF. The CDR3 nucleotides are TGTGCCACCAGCAGAGGGGCCCAAAACCCGTGGGAAGAGACCCAGTACTTC.

V usage is TRBV18 and J usage is TRBJ1-6; D is undetermined. The CDR3 has 16 amino acids. V lost 1 base and J lost 8, with 15 bases in between. The germline gives CDR1 KGHSH, CDR2 LQKENI. The CDR3 here is CASSPLPGIVDSPLHF. The CDR3 DNA reads as TGTGCCAGCTCACCACTGCCCGGGATCGTGGATTCACCCCTCCACTTT. The full variable domain, in which reference TRBV18 and TRBJ1-6 provide the parts outside the CDR3, is NAGVMQNPRHLVRRRGQEARLRCSPMKGHSHVYWYRQLPEEGLKFMVYLQKENIIDESGMPKERFSAEFPKEGPSILRIQQVVRGDSAAYFCASSPLPGIVDSPLHFGNGTRLTVT.

The genes are TRBV7-2 and TRBJ2-3; 7 nucleotides align to TRBD2. This CDR3 comprises 14 residues. Germline CDR1 and CDR2: SGHTA and FQGNSA. J lost 2 bases, V lost 5 bases, and 4 bases had no gene match. The CDR3 DNA follows: TGTGCCAGCAGCCGGGACTACCTCACAGATACGCAGTATTTT. Protein product: CASSRDYLTDTQYF.

The V call is TRBV6-1, the J call TRBJ1-5, with D tentatively TRBD1 (6 bases). The V and J ends lost 5 bases and 6 bases respectively, with 17 bases between them. Germline V gene lookup returns CDR1 MNHNS and CDR2 SASEGT. The CDR3 is 15 amino acids. CDR3 residues: CASSPIGGPGQPQHF. CDR3 DNA sequence: TGTGCCAGCAGTCCGATCGGGGGGCCTGGTCAGCCCCAGCATTTT.

This clonotype was seen at least ten times. The DNA for the CDR3 is TGCAGCGTTGAACAGGCCAGCTCCTACGAGCAGTACTTC. This encodes CSVEQASSYEQYF. The chain carries TRBV29-1 and TRBJ2-7; unclear D gene. The CDR3 sequence is 13 residues long. V gave up 2 bases and J gave up 0 bases, with 8 bases separating them. The V gene's germline CDR1 is SQVTM and CDR2 ANQGSEA.

This clonotype came up a few times. This chain joins TRBV7-8 and TRBJ2-5, with 7 bases that match TRBD1. CDR3 length: 16 amino acids. V gave up 3 bases and J gave up 1 base; unmatched junction bases: 8. Per the germline V gene, CDR1 is SGHVS and CDR2 is FQNEAQ. CDR3 residues: CASSFYRGPVQETQYF. CDR3 nucleotides: TGTGCCAGCAGCTTTTACAGGGGTCCGGTCCAAGAGACCCAGTACTTC.

The J gene is TRBJ2-7, the V gene TRBV7-2; D is possibly TRBD1 or TRBD2 (5 bases each). The V and J ends lost 0 bases and 3 bases respectively, with 12 bases between them. The CDR3 covers 15 residues. Germline-derived CDR1 and CDR2 are SGHTA and FQGNSA. The CDR3 sequence is CASSLAGAGVYEQYF. The CDR3 coding sequence is TGTGCCAGCAGCTTAGCAGGGGCGGGTGTCTACGAGCAGTACTTC. The full variable domain, completed using reference TRBV7-2 and TRBJ2-7, is GAGVSQSPSNKVTEKGKDVELRCDPISGHTALYWYRQSLGQGLEFLIYFQGNSAPDKSGLPSDRFSAERTGGSVSTLTIQRTQQEDSAVYLCASSLAGAGVYEQYFGPGTRLTVT.

This clonotype was found a few times. The chain employs TRBV6-6 and TRBJ1-2; no clear D gene. The CDR3 consists of 13 residues. Trimming removed 6 bases from V and 8 bases from J, with 16 bases in between. Germline V gene data show CDR1 as MNHNY and CDR2 as SVGAGI (reference sequence). The CDR3 nucleotides are TGTGCCAGCAGCTTAGACACCTCCGGGGGCTACACCTTC. Amino acids: CASSLDTSGGYTF.

V and J are TRBV5-1 and TRBJ2-1, with D possibly TRBD2 on 5 matching bases. V was shortened by 7 bases and J by 3 bases, with 14 bases between the two germline ends. CDR3 length: 14 amino acids. Germline-derived CDR1 and CDR2 are SGHRS and YFSETQ. CDR3 in amino acids: CASVKEANYNEQFF. The CDR3, as DNA: TGCGCCAGCGTAAAGGAGGCGAACTACAATGAGCAGTTCTTC. The full variable domain, with the rest looked up from reference TRBV5-1 and TRBJ2-1, is KAGVTQTPRYLIKTRGQQVTLSCSPISGHRSVSWYQQTPGQGLQFLFEYFSETQRNKGNFPGRFSGRQFSNSRSEMNVSTLELGDSALYLCASVKEANYNEQFFGPGTRLTVL.

The J gene is TRBJ2-5, the V gene TRBV2; D remains ambiguous. The CDR3 has 12 residues. Germline values: CDR1 SNHLY, CDR2 FYNNEI. V was cut by 4 bases and J by 5 bases, with 8 bases left in between. Written as DNA, the CDR3 is TGTGCCAGCAGTGGAGAGAGGGAGACCCAGTACTTC. Its translation is CASSGERETQYF.

The V gene is TRBV20-1, the J gene TRBJ2-3; D unclear. The CDR3 runs 17 residues. Trimming took off 0 bases at V and 2 bases at J, with 18 bases between the two ends. CDR1 is DFQATT and CDR2 is SNEGSKA in the germline V gene (reference sequence). The CDR3 here is CSARDLGLARFTDTQYF. The DNA for the CDR3 is TGCAGTGCTAGAGATCTTGGGTTAGCCCGCTTCACAGATACGCAGTATTTT.

This chain uses TRBV12-3 or TRBV12-4 with TRBJ2-7; 9 bases align to TRBD2. The CDR3 spans 14 residues. V lost 3 bases, J lost 10 bases, and 10 bases stayed unmatched. This CDR3 reads CASSFGDSGGTQYF. CDR3 DNA: TGTGCCAGCAGTTTCGGGGATAGCGGGGGTACCCAGTACTTC.

This chain links TRBV20-1 with TRBJ2-1, with 10 bases aligning to TRBD2. J gave up 7 bases and V 0 bases, and 6 bases lay outside the gene matches. This CDR3 contains 15 residues. The germline CDR1 and CDR2 sequences are DFQATT and SNEGSKA (reference sequence). DNA for the CDR3: TGCAGTGCTAGAGATCCAGCGGGGGGGAAAAATGAGCAGTTCTTC. Its protein product is CSARDPAGGKNEQFF.

This clonotype was seen more than once but under ten times. The chain recombines TRBV10-3 with TRBJ2-3; D is undetermined. The CDR3 loop spans 15 amino acids. The V gene lost 2 bases and the J gene lost 0 bases, with 9 bases spanning the gap. Germline CDR1 and CDR2: ENHRY and SYGVKD. Here the CDR3 reads CAISEQVGSTDTQYF. In DNA form, the CDR3 reads TGTGCCATCAGTGAGCAGGTGGGGAGCACAGATACGCAGTATTTT.

The V call is TRBV7-3, the J call TRBJ2-1; possibly TRBD2 for D (6 bases). Germline CDR1 reads SGHTA; CDR2 reads FQGTGA. This CDR3 region has 13 residues. The V gene lost 7 bases and the J gene lost 8 bases, with 15 bases spanning the gap. CDR3 nucleotides: TGTGCCAGCAACGTGGGGCCGGGGGATGAGCAGTTCTTC. Translating gives CASNVGPGDEQFF.

This clonotype was counted once. The V gene is TRBV28, the J gene TRBJ1-1; D gene unclear. CDR1 is MDHEN, CDR2 SYDVKM, per germline. This CDR3 has 15 amino acids. V lost 8 bases, J lost 4 bases, and 20 bases lay in between. Here the CDR3 DNA reads TGTGCCAGCCCCAAGGCCGGGGTAGAATTCACTGAAGCTTTCTTT. Translated: CASPKAGVEFTEAFF.

This clonotype has only a few counts. J is TRBJ1-2 and V is TRBV10-3, with D unresolved. The CDR3 is 12 residues long. V shed 8 bases and J shed 4 bases, with 11 bases lying between them. CDR1 ENHRY and CDR2 SYGVKD come from the germline V gene. For the CDR3, the DNA is TGTGCCATCGGACGAAGACCCTATGGCTACACCTTC. Protein: CAIGRRPYGYTF.

This clonotype was counted only a few times. The J gene is TRBJ1-5, the V gene TRBV27; D possibly corresponds to TRBD1 (6 bases). This CDR3 has 13 residues. Germline loops: CDR1 MNHEY, CDR2 SMNVEV (reference sequence). Trimming shortened V by 6 bases and J by 6 bases, and 12 bases separated the two germline ends. CDR3 DNA: TGTGCCAGCAGCCCCGACAGGTCTCAGCCCCAGCATTTT. This sequence encodes CASSPDRSQPQHF.